Below are 12 T cell receptor beta chains sequenced from a single sample in a study of blood T cell repertoires in COVID-19. Assay: immunoSEQ multiplex PCR; the TCRdb copy retains only in-frame clones and omits some. The sample has around 350,000 clones, approximately 86% seen once. The specimen sequenced was peripheral blood. Source of these receptors: a human donor in a cohort sampled during active COVID-19.

The chain is built from TRBV9 and TRBJ2-3, with 11 positions matching TRBD2. The junction had 8 bases not matched to a gene; V was cut back by 3 bases and J by 2 bases. Germline values: CDR1 SGDLS, CDR2 YYNGEE. The CDR3 covers 17 residues. CDR3 sequence: CASSGLLAGGPTDTQYF. In DNA form, the CDR3 reads TGTGCCAGCAGCGGCCTCCTAGCGGGGGGTCCCACAGATACGCAGTATTTT. Full variable domain (remainder filled in from reference TRBV9 and TRBJ2-3): DSGVTQTPKHLITATGQRVTLRCSPRSGDLSVYWYQQSLDQGLQFLIQYYNGEERAKGNILERFSAQQFPDLHSELNLSSLELGDSALYFCASSGLLAGGPTDTQYFGPGTRLTVL.

The chain has TRBV11-2 and TRBJ2-5; 9 nucleotides align to TRBD1. J gave up 1 base and V 3 bases, and 6 bases lay outside the gene matches. The CDR3 runs to 16 residues. Germline V CDR1 and CDR2: SGHAT, FQNNGV. The CDR3 here is CASSFRGGQGQETQYF. CDR3 DNA: TGTGCCAGCAGCTTTAGAGGGGGACAGGGCCAAGAGACCCAGTACTTC.

The chain couples TRBV27 to TRBJ2-1; D is possibly TRBD1 (6 bases). This CDR3 has 13 amino acids. Per germline, CDR1 MNHEY and CDR2 SMNVEV (reference sequence). The V end lost 7 bases, the J end lost 5 bases, and 12 bases lay between the germline ends. CDR3 coding DNA: TGTGCCAGCATGGACAGAGGGGACAATGAGCAGTTCTTC. Its protein product is CASMDRGDNEQFF.

This chain uses TRBV7-9 with TRBJ1-2; the D gene is possibly TRBD1 (5 bases). Trimming left V 4 bases short and J 6 bases short, with 9 bases between. The germline CDR1 and CDR2 sequences are SEHNR and FQNEAQ (reference sequence). The CDR3 loop spans 12 amino acids. The CDR3, as DNA: TGTGCCAGCAGCTCACAGGTGGATGGCTACACCTTC. Its protein is CASSSQVDGYTF.

This chain uses TRBV11-2 with TRBJ2-6, with D possibly matching TRBD2 (6 bases). CDR1 is SGHAT and CDR2 is FQNNGV in the germline V gene. Trimming took 5 bases from V and 1 from J, leaving 21 bases between them. The CDR3 is 19 amino acids. CDR3 loop: CASSPSVAGWGSGANVLTF. In DNA form, the CDR3 reads TGTGCCAGCAGCCCCTCCGTGGCGGGATGGGGATCTGGGGCCAACGTCCTGACTTTC.

The genes are TRBV19 and TRBJ1-2; a weak D match, TRBD1 (6 bases). The CDR3 is 12 residues long. Trimming removed 7 bases from V and 4 bases from J, with 10 bases in between. Looked up from germline, CDR1 is LNHDA and CDR2 is SQIVND (reference sequence). CDR3 loop: CASTGTSYGYTF. CDR3 sequence (DNA): TGTGCCAGTACAGGGACATCCTATGGCTACACCTTC.

The chain combines TRBV7-9 with TRBJ1-2; D call uncertain. The V end was cut by 1 base, the J end by 2 bases, with 20 bases between. The CDR3 sequence is 18 residues long. Germline lookup yields CDR1 SEHNR and CDR2 FQNEAQ (reference sequence). For the CDR3, the DNA is TGTGCCAGCAGCTTAGTAGCGTCGTACTCCGCGGGCAACTATGGCTACACCTTC. This codes for CASSLVASYSAGNYGYTF. The whole variable domain, remainder taken from reference TRBV7-9 and TRBJ1-2, is DTGVSQNPRHKITKRGQNVTFRCDPISEHNRLYWYRQTLGQGPEFLTYFQNEAQLEKSRLLSDRFSAERPKGSFSTLEIQRTEQGDSAMYLCASSLVASYSAGNYGYTFGSGTRLTVV.

The chain employs TRBV28 and TRBJ2-1; maybe TRBD2 (5 bases). The V end lost 10 bases, the J end lost 7 bases, and 14 bases lay between the germline ends. The CDR3 has 12 amino acids. The germline CDR1 and CDR2 sequences are MDHEN and SYDVKM. CDR3 sequence (DNA): TGTGCCACCCGTTCCTCGGGGAATGAGCAGTTCTTC. Its translation: CATRSSGNEQFF. Based on the CDR3 plus reference TRBV28 and TRBJ2-1, the full variable domain is DVKVTQSSRYLVKRTGEKVFLECVQDMDHENMFWYRQDPGLGLRLIYFSYDVKMKEKGDIPEGYSVSREKKERFSLILESASTNQTSMYLCATRSSGNEQFFGPGTRLTVL.

The chain couples TRBV9 to TRBJ1-2; D possibly corresponds to TRBD1 (6 bases). The CDR3 covers 13 residues. Germline V gene sequence: CDR1 SGDLS, CDR2 YYNGEE. With 0 bases removed from V and 7 bases from J, the gap between germline ends came to 10 bases. The DNA for the CDR3 is TGTGCCAGCAGCGTAGCAGGGGTTAGTGGCTACACCTTC. It is translated as CASSVAGVSGYTF.

The chain couples TRBV20-1 to TRBJ2-3, with 7 bases identical to TRBD2. Unmatched junction bases numbered 4, after V lost 3 bases and J lost 4 bases. The CDR3 has 13 amino acids. Germline loops: CDR1 DFQATT, CDR2 SNEGSKA (reference sequence). The CDR3 here is CSASVGGADTQYF. Here the CDR3 DNA reads TGCAGTGCTAGTGTTGGGGGGGCAGATACGCAGTATTTT.

V is TRBV5-6 and J is TRBJ1-1, with D perhaps TRBD1 (5 bases). Germline CDR1 reads SGHDT; CDR2 reads YYEEEE. Trimming stripped 0 bases from V and 3 bases from J, with 9 bases between. The CDR3 totals 14 residues. The CDR3 sequence is CASSLVPRDTEAFF. CDR3 coding DNA: TGTGCCAGCAGCTTGGTACCCAGGGACACTGAAGCTTTCTTT.

This clone was recorded once. The rearrangement links TRBV19 to TRBJ1-4; TRBD1 is a possible D gene (6 bases). The V end lost 10 bases, the J end lost 4 bases, and 16 bases lay between the germline ends. This CDR3 region has 14 residues. Per germline, CDR1 LNHDA and CDR2 SQIVND (reference sequence). CDR3 DNA: TGTGCCACCTCGAAGGACAGCGATAATGAAAAACTGTTTTTT. Its translation: CATSKDSDNEKLFF.